The 28 T cell receptor beta chains below were found in one sample sequenced in a study of control samples from healthy donors and cancer patients. Some clones are missing from TCRdb's copy, which holds only in-frame ones; the method was immunoSEQ multiplex PCR. Seen here are roughly 95,000 clones, 80% to 90% observed once, and the top ten hold roughly 13%. Sequenced: blood. The origin of the receptors is a man aged 30 to 39 in good health.

The CDR3 DNA reads as TGTGCCAGCAGCTTCGACAGAGACTACGAGCAGTACTTC. It is translated as CASSFDRDYEQYF. The chain recombines TRBV7-9 with TRBJ2-7, with D possibly TRBD1 on 5 matching bases. Germline V gene data show CDR1 as SEHNR and CDR2 as FQNEAQ (reference sequence). Trimming shortened V by 3 bases and J by 3 bases, and 9 bases separated the two germline ends. The CDR3 contains 13 residues.

The chain links TRBV21-1 to TRBJ2-1; the table's D call, TRBD1, has no DNA check behind it. TRBV21-1 is given as a pseudogene. The CDR3 length is 17 residues. CDR3 nucleotide sequence: TGTGCCAGCAGCAAAGGGGACAGCGTGAGCTCCTACAATGAGCAGTTCTTC. It yields the protein CASSKGDSVSSYNEQFF.

This chain connects TRBV7-2 to TRBJ2-3, with 8 bases fitting TRBD1. Germline CDR1 and CDR2: SGHTA and FQGNSA. The CDR3 spans 14 residues. V was pared by 5 bases and J by 2 bases, with 3 bases of the junction left unmatched. The CDR3 nucleotides read TGTGCCAGCAGCCCGGGACAGGCCACAGATACGCAGTATTTT. Translating it yields CASSPGQATDTQYF.

The chain employs TRBV12-3 or TRBV12-4 and TRBJ1-2, with D possibly TRBD1 on 6 matching bases. The CDR3 sequence is 13 residues long. Trimming cost V 7 bases and J 6 bases, with 15 bases left between them. CDR3 protein: CASTQTGGDGYTF. The CDR3 DNA reads TGTGCCAGCACCCAAACCGGGGGCGATGGCTACACCTTC.

V is TRBV4-1 and J is TRBJ2-1; the match to TRBD2 covers 14 bases. Trimming took 2 bases from V and 5 from J; bases not matched to a gene: 5. The CDR3 is 17 residues long. The germline V gene has CDR1 MGHRA and CDR2 YSYEKL. The CDR3 spells CASSQPGLAGEDNEQFF. The CDR3 DNA reads as TGCGCCAGCAGCCAACCGGGACTAGCGGGAGAGGACAATGAGCAGTTCTTC.

V usage is TRBV11-2 and J usage is TRBJ2-4; D is tentatively TRBD1 or TRBD2 (5 bases each). CDR1 is SGHAT, CDR2 FQNNGV, per germline. The CDR3 spans 17 residues. Deletions cut 5 bases from V and 5 bases from J, with 22 bases between. The CDR3 DNA reads TGTGCCAGCAGCCTTAGGTCGTTCAGGGTGGGAGAAAACATTCAGTACTTC. It translates to CASSLRSFRVGENIQYF.

This clone has only one observation. This chain uses TRBV7-3 with TRBJ1-1; no clear D. The CDR3 runs to 13 residues. The germline V and J ends were trimmed by 0 bases and 4 bases, with 6 bases remaining between them. Germline V gene sequence: CDR1 SGHTA, CDR2 FQGTGA. DNA of the CDR3: TGTGCCAGCAGCTTAACTGTGTCCACTGAAGCTTTCTTT. It is translated as CASSLTVSTEAFF.

This clone was found once. The gene calls are TRBV2 and TRBJ2-7, with 11 bases identical to TRBD1. Trimming removed 8 bases from V and 0 bases from J; junction bases left unmatched: 3. Looked up from germline, CDR1 is SNHLY and CDR2 is FYNNEI. There are 14 residues in the CDR3. The CDR3 sequence is CASLGQGVSYEQYF. The CDR3 coding sequence is TGTGCCAGCCTGGGACAGGGGGTCTCCTACGAGCAGTACTTC.

The V gene is TRBV3-1 (or the pseudogene TRBV3-2), the J gene TRBJ2-6; 7 positions match TRBD1. Losses at the gene ends were 7 bases for V and 1 base for J; bases not matched to a gene: 4. The CDR3 has 15 amino acids. Germline CDR1 reads LGHDT; CDR2 reads YNNKEL (reference sequence). The CDR3: CASTRDSSGANVLTF. DNA of the CDR3: TGTGCCAGCACCCGGGACAGTTCTGGGGCCAACGTCCTGACTTTC.

This rearrangement joins TRBV12-3 or TRBV12-4 to TRBJ1-5; 7 bases fit TRBD1. Unmatched junction bases numbered 3, after V lost 6 bases and J lost 4 bases. The CDR3 loop spans 13 amino acids. DNA of the CDR3: TGTGCCAGCAGCTCAGGGGGTAATCAGCCCCAGCATTTT. Translating gives CASSSGGNQPQHF.

This sequence joins TRBV30 and TRBJ1-6; no reliable D call. V shed 4 bases and J shed 8 bases, with 15 bases lying between them. CDR3 length: 14 residues. Germline values: CDR1 GTSNPN, CDR2 SVGIG (reference sequence). CDR3 residues: CAWTLRGQHSPLHF. The CDR3 DNA follows: TGTGCCTGGACTCTCCGAGGCCAGCATTCACCCCTCCACTTT.

The chain links TRBV11-2 to TRBJ2-1; a weak D match, TRBD2 (5 bases). Germline lookup yields CDR1 SGHAT and CDR2 FQNNGV. V was pared by 2 bases and J by 0 bases, with 20 bases between. The CDR3 has 19 amino acids. The CDR3 reads CASSLFINVGEYSYNEQFF. For the CDR3, the DNA is TGTGCCAGCAGCTTATTTATAAACGTTGGGGAGTACTCCTACAATGAGCAGTTCTTC.

This chain joins TRBV6-5 and TRBJ2-7, with 14 bases lining up with TRBD2. CDR3 length: 14 residues. Germline-derived CDR1 and CDR2 are MNHEY and SVGAGI. V shed 3 bases and J 6 bases; nucleotides not matched to a gene: 1. CDR3 in amino acids: CASSYGTSGGEQYF. CDR3 nucleotides: TGTGCCAGCAGTTATGGGACTAGCGGGGGCGAGCAGTACTTC.

V usage is TRBV3-1 (or the pseudogene TRBV3-2) and J usage is TRBJ2-5, with 14 bases identical to TRBD2. The germline V gene encodes CDR1 LGHDT and CDR2 YNNKEL (reference sequence). The ends lost 3 bases at V and 2 bases at J; junction bases unmatched: 14. There are 20 residues in the CDR3. CDR3 DNA sequence: TGTGCCAGCAGCCAGACCCCCGGGACTAGCGGGAGTGGGAATCAAGAGACCCAGTACTTC. Protein product: CASSQTPGTSGSGNQETQYF.

This chain connects TRBV19 to TRBJ2-3; 12 nucleotides match TRBD2. The CDR3 extends over 16 amino acids. CDR1 is LNHDA, CDR2 SQIVND, per germline (reference sequence). The ends lost 1 base at V and 1 base at J; junction bases unmatched: 0. The CDR3 reads CASSIGLAGGTDTQYF. CDR3 in DNA: TGTGCCAGTAGTATAGGACTAGCGGGAGGCACAGATACGCAGTATTTT. The variable domain in full, with the rest retrieved from reference TRBV19 and TRBJ2-3, is DGGITQSPKYLFRKEGQNVTLSCEQNLNHDAMYWYRQDPGQGLRLIYYSQIVNDFQKGDIAEGYSVSREKKESFPLTVTSAQKNPTAFYLCASSIGLAGGTDTQYFGPGTRLTVL.

J is TRBJ2-6 and V is TRBV9; D is unclear. The germline V and J ends were trimmed by 0 bases and 5 bases, with 9 bases remaining between them. The CDR3 contains 15 residues. In germline, CDR1 is SGDLS, CDR2 YYNGEE. The CDR3 spells CASSVGGRWANVLTF. The CDR3 DNA reads as TGTGCCAGCAGCGTAGGAGGTCGGTGGGCCAACGTCCTGACTTTC.

The rearrangement joins TRBV28 to TRBJ2-1; D remains ambiguous. Between the trimmed V and J ends, which lost 4 bases and 5 bases, there was a span of 12 bases. Germline V gene lookup returns CDR1 MDHEN and CDR2 SYDVKM. The CDR3 extends over 14 amino acids. The CDR3 reads CASSSWYRDNEQFF. The CDR3 bases are TGTGCCAGCAGTTCGTGGTACAGAGACAATGAGCAGTTCTTC.

This clone showed up just once. The chain combines TRBV6-5 with TRBJ2-2; D is uncertain. The CDR3 has 14 amino acids. The V end was cut by 0 bases, the J end by 3 bases, with 5 bases between. CDR1 and CDR2 from the germline V gene are MNHEY and SVGAGI. CDR3: CASSYSRDTGELFF. CDR3 coding DNA: TGTGCCAGCAGTTACTCCCGAGACACCGGGGAGCTGTTTTTT.

The chain couples TRBV5-1 to TRBJ2-5; 8 bases line up with TRBD1. The CDR3 is 14 amino acids. Germline loops: CDR1 SGHRS, CDR2 YFSETQ. V was pared by 0 bases and J by 3 bases, with 1 base of the junction left unmatched. The DNA for the CDR3 is TGCGCCAGCAGCTTGGGGGACAGGAAAGAGACCCAGTACTTC. It encodes CASSLGDRKETQYF.

This chain connects TRBV28 to TRBJ1-5, with TRBD1 as a possible D gene (5 bases). V lost 5 bases to trimming and J lost 5 bases, with 10 bases between them. There are 13 residues in the CDR3. Germline CDR1 MDHEN, CDR2 SYDVKM. The CDR3 DNA follows: TGTGCCAGCAGTCAGACAGATGATCAGCCCCAGCATTTT. Translated, it gives CASSQTDDQPQHF. The whole variable domain, filled in from reference TRBV28 and TRBJ1-5, reads DVKVTQSSRYLVKRTGEKVFLECVQDMDHENMFWYRQDPGLGLRLIYFSYDVKMKEKGDIPEGYSVSREKKERFSLILESASTNQTSMYLCASSQTDDQPQHFGDGTRLSIL.

The chain recombines TRBV18 with TRBJ2-7; the match to TRBD1 covers 9 bases. V was clipped by 6 bases and J by 4 bases; unmatched bases: 13. The CDR3 runs 16 residues. The germline CDR1 and CDR2 sequences are KGHSH and LQKENI. The CDR3 spells CASSPSPQGARYEQYF. CDR3 DNA: TGTGCCAGCTCTCCTAGCCCACAGGGGGCGCGGTACGAGCAGTACTTC.

This rearrangement joins TRBV19 to TRBJ1-2, with a possible D match to TRBD1 (5 bases). Trimming took 3 bases from V and 7 from J, leaving 18 bases between them. The V gene's germline CDR1 is LNHDA and CDR2 SQIVND (reference sequence). The CDR3 has 15 residues. The CDR3 DNA is TGTGCCAGTAGTATTTCCGGGACCCCCCTAAGTGGCTACACCTTC. Its protein is CASSISGTPLSGYTF. Based on the CDR3 plus reference TRBV19 and TRBJ1-2, the full variable domain is DGGITQSPKYLFRKEGQNVTLSCEQNLNHDAMYWYRQDPGQGLRLIYYSQIVNDFQKGDIAEGYSVSREKKESFPLTVTSAQKNPTAFYLCASSISGTPLSGYTFGSGTRLTVV.

This clone counts as medium-sized. The chain recombines TRBV11-2 with TRBJ2-2; the match to TRBD2 covers 7 bases. V dropped 3 bases and J dropped 6; count of bases not matched to a gene: 10. The CDR3 loop spans 16 amino acids. CDR1 SGHAT and CDR2 FQNNGV come from the germline V gene. DNA for the CDR3: TGTGCCAGCAGCTTTGGGGAGGGTTCTTTATCCGGGGAGCTGTTTTTT. It specifies CASSFGEGSLSGELFF.

J is TRBJ1-3 and V is TRBV29-1, with D unresolved. This CDR3 is 13 amino acids long. The V gene's germline CDR1 is SQVTM and CDR2 ANQGSEA. Between the trimmed V and J ends, which lost 6 bases and 0 bases, there was a span of 9 bases. The CDR3, as DNA: TGCAGCGTCATCGGAGGCTCTGGAAACACCATATATTTT. Residues: CSVIGGSGNTIYF.

This chain joins TRBV27 and TRBJ1-5; a possible D gene is TRBD1 (6 bases). V lost 4 bases and J lost 6, with 10 bases in between. Germline V gene data show CDR1 as MNHEY and CDR2 as SMNVEV (reference sequence). The CDR3 runs to 13 residues. CDR3 coding DNA: TGTGCCAGCAGTTGGATGGGGGCTCAGCCCCAGCATTTT. Encoded protein: CASSWMGAQPQHF.

The V call is TRBV6-6, the J call TRBJ1-3; a weak D match, TRBD1 (5 bases). The length of the CDR3 is 16 residues. V was trimmed by 6 bases and J by 0 bases, leaving 15 bases between them. From germline, CDR1 is MNHNY and CDR2 SVGAGI (reference sequence). The DNA of the CDR3 is TGTGCCAGCAGCCGCCCCAGGGAGGGCTCTGGAAACACCATATATTTT. This translates into CASSRPREGSGNTIYF.

The chain combines TRBV18 with TRBJ2-1, with 8 bases identical to TRBD1. The CDR3 contains 18 residues. The J segment lost 4 bases and the V segment lost 6 bases, leaving 17 bases of the junction unmatched. CDR1 is KGHSH, CDR2 LQKENI, per germline. The CDR3 region has the DNA TGTGCCAGCTCCGACCGGGACAGGTCCGACGATCGATACAATGAGCAGTTCTTC. Protein product: CASSDRDRSDDRYNEQFF.

The CDR3 sequence: CASSPRGTDPADTQYF. CDR3 in DNA: TGTGCCAGCAGTCCTCGCGGGACAGACCCGGCAGATACGCAGTATTTT. The chain is built from TRBV28 and TRBJ2-3; D perhaps matches TRBD1 (7 bases). V lost 5 bases, J lost 4 bases, and 19 bases lay in between. The germline V gene encodes CDR1 MDHEN and CDR2 SYDVKM. This CDR3 is 16 amino acids long. The entire variable domain, with the rest obtained from reference TRBV28 and TRBJ2-3, is as follows: DVKVTQSSRYLVKRTGEKVFLECVQDMDHENMFWYRQDPGLGLRLIYFSYDVKMKEKGDIPEGYSVSREKKERFSLILESASTNQTSMYLCASSPRGTDPADTQYFGPGTRLTVL.